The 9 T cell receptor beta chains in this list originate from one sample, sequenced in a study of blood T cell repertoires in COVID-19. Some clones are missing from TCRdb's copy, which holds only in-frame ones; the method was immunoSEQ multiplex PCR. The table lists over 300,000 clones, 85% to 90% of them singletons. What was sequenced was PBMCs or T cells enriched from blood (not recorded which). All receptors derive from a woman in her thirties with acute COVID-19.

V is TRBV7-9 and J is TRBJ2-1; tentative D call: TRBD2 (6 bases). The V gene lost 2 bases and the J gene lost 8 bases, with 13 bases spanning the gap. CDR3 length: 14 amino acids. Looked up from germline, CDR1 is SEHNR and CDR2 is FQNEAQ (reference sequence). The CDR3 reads CASSLTGGWDEQFF. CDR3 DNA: TGTGCCAGCAGCTTAACTGGGGGGTGGGATGAGCAGTTCTTC.

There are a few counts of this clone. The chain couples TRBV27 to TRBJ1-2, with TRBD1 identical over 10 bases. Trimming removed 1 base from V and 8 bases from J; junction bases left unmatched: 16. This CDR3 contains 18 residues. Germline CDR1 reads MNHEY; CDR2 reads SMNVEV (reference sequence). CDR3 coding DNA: TGTGCCAGCAGTTTATTAGGGGACAGGGGCGCCGCCGGGGGAGGCTACACCTTC. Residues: CASSLLGDRGAAGGGYTF.

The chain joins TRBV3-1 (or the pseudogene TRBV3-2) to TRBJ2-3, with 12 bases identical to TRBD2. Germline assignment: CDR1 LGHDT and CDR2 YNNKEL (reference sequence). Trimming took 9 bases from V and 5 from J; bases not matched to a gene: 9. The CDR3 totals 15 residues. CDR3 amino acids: CASRLAGGRKDTQYF. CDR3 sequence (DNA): TGTGCCAGTAGGCTAGCGGGGGGGCGGAAAGATACGCAGTATTTT.

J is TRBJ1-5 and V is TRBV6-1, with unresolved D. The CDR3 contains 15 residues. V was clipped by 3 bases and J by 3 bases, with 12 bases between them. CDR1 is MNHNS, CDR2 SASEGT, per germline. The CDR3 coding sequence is TGTGCCAGCAGTGAGTTCGACACTTACAATCAGCCCCAGCATTTT. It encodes CASSEFDTYNQPQHF.

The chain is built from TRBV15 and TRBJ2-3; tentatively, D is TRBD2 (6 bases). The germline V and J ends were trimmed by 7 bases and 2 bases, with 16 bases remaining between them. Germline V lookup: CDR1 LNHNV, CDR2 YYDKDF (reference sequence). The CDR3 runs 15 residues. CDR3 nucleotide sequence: TGTGCCACCACTTACGGAGGGGCCCCCACAGATACGCAGTATTTT. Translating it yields CATTYGGAPTDTQYF.

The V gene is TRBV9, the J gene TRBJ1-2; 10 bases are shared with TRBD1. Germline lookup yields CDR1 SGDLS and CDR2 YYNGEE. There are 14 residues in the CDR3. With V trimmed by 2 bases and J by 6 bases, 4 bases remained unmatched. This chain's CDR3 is CASSVGDRGHGYTF. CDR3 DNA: TGTGCCAGCAGCGTGGGGGACAGGGGCCATGGCTACACCTTC.

CDR3 in amino acids: CASSPGGVGYSPLHF. The CDR3 DNA reads TGTGCCAGCAGCCCAGGAGGAGTCGGCTATTCACCCCTCCACTTT. The rearrangement joins TRBV7-9 to TRBJ1-6, with D uncertain. In germline, CDR1 is SEHNR, CDR2 FQNEAQ (reference sequence). The CDR3 is 15 residues long. V dropped 5 bases and J dropped 8 bases, with 16 bases sitting between them.

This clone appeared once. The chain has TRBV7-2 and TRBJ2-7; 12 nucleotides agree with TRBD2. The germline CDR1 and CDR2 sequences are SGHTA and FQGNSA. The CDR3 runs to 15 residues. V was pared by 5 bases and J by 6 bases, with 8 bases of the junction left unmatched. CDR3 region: CASSTPSGGAREQYF. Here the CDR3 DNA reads TGTGCCAGCAGCACCCCTAGCGGGGGGGCTCGCGAGCAGTACTTC.

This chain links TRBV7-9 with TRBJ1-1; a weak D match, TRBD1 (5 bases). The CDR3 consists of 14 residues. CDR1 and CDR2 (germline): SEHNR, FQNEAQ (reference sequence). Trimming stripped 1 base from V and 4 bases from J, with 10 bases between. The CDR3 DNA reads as TGTGCCAGCAGCTTAGTATGGAGGGGCACTGAAGCTTTCTTT. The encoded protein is CASSLVWRGTEAFF.